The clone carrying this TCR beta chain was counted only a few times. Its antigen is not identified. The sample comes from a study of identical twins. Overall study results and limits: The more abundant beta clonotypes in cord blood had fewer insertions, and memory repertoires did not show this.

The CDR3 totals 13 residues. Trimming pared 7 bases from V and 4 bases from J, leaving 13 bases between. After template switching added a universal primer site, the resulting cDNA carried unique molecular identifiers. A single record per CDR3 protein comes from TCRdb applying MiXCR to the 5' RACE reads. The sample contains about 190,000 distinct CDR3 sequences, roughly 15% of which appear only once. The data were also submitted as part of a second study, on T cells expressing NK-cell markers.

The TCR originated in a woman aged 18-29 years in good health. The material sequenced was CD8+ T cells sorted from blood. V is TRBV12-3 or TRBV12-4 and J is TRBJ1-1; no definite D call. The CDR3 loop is CASISSGLTEAFF. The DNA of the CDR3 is TGTGCCAGCATCTCTTCTGGTCTCACTGAAGCTTTCTTT.